This T cell receptor beta chain derives from a study of shared clonotypes between healthy human individuals. This clone was detected ten times or more. This CDR3 is built from 13 residues. Germline CDR1 reads SQVTM; CDR2 reads ANQGSEA. Trimming shortened V by 4 bases and J by 0 bases, and 10 bases separated the two germline ends. Clones were read by immunoSEQ multiplex PCR, and TCRdb kept only the in-frame ones, dropping some. This table has some 740,000 clones, over 90% appearing once. Terminally differentiated effector memory CD45RA+ cells were left out of the naive CD8 fraction, which was CD45RO-negative and positively selected for CCR7.

This chain links TRBV29-1 with TRBJ2-7, with D maybe TRBD2 (5 bases). The sequencing sample was made of naive CD8+ T cells sorted from blood. This clonotype originated in a man aged 25 to 40 in good health. The CDR3 nucleotides read TGCAGCGTTGGGGAGATCAGCTCCTACGAGCAGTACTTC. It translates to CSVGEISSYEQYF.